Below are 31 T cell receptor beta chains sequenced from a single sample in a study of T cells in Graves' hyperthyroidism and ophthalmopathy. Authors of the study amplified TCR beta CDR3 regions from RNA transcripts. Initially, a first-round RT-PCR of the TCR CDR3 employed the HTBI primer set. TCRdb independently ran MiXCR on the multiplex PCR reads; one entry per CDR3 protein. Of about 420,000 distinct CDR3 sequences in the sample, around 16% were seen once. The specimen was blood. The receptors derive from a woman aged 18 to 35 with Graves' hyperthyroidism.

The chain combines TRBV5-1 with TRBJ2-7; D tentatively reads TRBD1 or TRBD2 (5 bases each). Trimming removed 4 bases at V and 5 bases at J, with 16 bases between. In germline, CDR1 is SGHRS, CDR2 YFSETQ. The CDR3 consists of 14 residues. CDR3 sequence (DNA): TGCGCCAGCAGCACCTGGGACCCGGGCCACGAGCAGTACTTC. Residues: CASSTWDPGHEQYF.

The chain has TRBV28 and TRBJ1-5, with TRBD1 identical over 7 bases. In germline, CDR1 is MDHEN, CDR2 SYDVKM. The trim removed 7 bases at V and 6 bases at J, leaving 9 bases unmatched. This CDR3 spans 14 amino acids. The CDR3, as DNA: TGTGCCAGCAAACCAGGGGGGGACCTTCAGCCCCAGCATTTT. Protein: CASKPGGDLQPQHF.

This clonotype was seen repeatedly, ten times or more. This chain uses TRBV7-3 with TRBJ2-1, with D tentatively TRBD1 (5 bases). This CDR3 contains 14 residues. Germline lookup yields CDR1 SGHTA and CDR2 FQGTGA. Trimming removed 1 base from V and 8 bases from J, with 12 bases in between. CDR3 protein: CASSLRSGADEQFF. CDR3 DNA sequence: TGTGCCAGCAGCTTAAGGTCTGGGGCCGATGAGCAGTTCTTC. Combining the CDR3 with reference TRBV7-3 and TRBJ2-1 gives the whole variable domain GAGVSQTPSNKVTEKGKYVELRCDPISGHTALYWYRQSLGQGPEFLIYFQGTGAADDSGLPNDRFFAVRPEGSVSTLKIQRTERGDSAVYLCASSLRSGADEQFFGPGTRLTVL.

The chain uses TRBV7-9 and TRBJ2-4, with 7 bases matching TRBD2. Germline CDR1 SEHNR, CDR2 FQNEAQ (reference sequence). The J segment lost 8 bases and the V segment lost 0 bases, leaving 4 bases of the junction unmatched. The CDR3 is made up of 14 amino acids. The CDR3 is CASSLAGGGDIQYF. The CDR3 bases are TGTGCCAGCAGCTTAGCGGGGGGGGGAGACATTCAGTACTTC.

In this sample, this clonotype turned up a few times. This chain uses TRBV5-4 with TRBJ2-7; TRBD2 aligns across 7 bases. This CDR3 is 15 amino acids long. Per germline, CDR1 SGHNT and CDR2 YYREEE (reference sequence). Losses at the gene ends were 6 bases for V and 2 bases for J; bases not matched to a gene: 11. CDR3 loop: CASKAPSGEPYEQYF. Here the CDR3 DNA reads TGTGCCAGCAAGGCCCCGAGCGGGGAGCCCTACGAGCAGTACTTC.

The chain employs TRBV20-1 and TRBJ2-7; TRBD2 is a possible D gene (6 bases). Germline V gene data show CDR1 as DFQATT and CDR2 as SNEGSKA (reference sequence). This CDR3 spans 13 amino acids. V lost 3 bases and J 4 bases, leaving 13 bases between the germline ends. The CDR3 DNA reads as TGCAGTGCTAGTCGTGGTCGGGGGTACGAGCAGTACTTC. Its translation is CSASRGRGYEQYF.

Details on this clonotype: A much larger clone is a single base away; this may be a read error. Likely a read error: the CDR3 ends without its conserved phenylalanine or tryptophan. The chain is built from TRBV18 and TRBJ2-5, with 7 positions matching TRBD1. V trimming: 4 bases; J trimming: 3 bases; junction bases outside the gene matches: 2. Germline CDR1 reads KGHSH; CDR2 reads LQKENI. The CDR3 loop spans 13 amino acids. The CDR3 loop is CASSLTGKETQYL. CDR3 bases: TGTGCCAGCTCACTGACAGGGAAAGAGACCCAGTACCTC.

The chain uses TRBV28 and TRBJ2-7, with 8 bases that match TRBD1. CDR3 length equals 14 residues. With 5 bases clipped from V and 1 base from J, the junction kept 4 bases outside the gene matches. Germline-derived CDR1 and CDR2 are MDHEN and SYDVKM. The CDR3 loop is CASSPQGESYEQYF. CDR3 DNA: TGTGCCAGCAGTCCACAGGGGGAATCCTACGAGCAGTACTTC.

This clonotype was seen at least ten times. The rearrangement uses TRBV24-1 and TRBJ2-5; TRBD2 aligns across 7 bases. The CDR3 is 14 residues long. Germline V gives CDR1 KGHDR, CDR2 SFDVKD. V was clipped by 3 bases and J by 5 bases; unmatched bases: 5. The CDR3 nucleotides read TGTGCCACCAGTGATCGCGGGAGCCGGGAGACCCAGTACTTC. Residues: CATSDRGSRETQYF.

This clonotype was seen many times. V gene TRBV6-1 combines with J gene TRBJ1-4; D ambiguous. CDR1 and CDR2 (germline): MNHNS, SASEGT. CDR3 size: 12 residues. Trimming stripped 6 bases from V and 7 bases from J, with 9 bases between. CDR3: CASRNYPEKLFF. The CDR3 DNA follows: TGTGCCAGCAGGAACTACCCTGAAAAACTGTTTTTT.

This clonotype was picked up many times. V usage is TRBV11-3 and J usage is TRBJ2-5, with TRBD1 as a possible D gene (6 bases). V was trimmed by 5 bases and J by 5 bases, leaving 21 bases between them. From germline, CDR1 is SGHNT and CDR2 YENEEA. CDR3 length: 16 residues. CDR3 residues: CASSLGRTVSMETQYF. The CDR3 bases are TGTGCCAGCAGCCTTGGACGGACAGTCTCCATGGAGACCCAGTACTTC.

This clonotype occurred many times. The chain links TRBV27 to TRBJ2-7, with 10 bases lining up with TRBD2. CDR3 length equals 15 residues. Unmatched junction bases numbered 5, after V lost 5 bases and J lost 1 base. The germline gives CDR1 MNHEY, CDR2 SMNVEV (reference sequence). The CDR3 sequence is CASSPSTSGSYEQYF. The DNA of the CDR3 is TGTGCCAGCAGTCCCTCGACTAGCGGGTCCTACGAGCAGTACTTC.

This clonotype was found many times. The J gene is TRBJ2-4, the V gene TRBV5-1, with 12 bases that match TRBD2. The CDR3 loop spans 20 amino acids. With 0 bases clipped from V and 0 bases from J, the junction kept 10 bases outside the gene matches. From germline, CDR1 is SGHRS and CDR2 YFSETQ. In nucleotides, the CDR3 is TGCGCCAGCAGCTTGGCTCCTAGCGGGAGGGGATTCCAAGCCAAAAACATTCAGTACTTC. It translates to CASSLAPSGRGFQAKNIQYF.

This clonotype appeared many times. In nucleotides, the CDR3 is TGCAGTGCTAGAGGTAGCGGGAGGGCACTCAATGAGCAGTTCTTC. Encoded protein: CSARGSGRALNEQFF. The chain recombines TRBV20-1 with TRBJ2-1; the match to TRBD2 covers 11 bases. CDR1 and CDR2 (germline): DFQATT, SNEGSKA (reference sequence). Trimming cost V 1 base and J 6 bases; bases outside gene matches: 5. The CDR3 is 15 amino acids.

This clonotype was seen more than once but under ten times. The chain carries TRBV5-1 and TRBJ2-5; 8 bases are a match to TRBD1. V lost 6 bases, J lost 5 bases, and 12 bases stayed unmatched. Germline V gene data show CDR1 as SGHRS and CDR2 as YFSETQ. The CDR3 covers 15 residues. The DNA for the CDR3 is TGCGCCAGCACCCTCGGGGACAGGTTCCGCGAGACCCAGTACTTC. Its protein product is CASTLGDRFRETQYF. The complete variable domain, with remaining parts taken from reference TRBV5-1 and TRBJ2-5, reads KAGVTQTPRYLIKTRGQQVTLSCSPISGHRSVSWYQQTPGQGLQFLFEYFSETQRNKGNFPGRFSGRQFSNSRSEMNVSTLELGDSALYLCASTLGDRFRETQYFGPGTRLLVL.

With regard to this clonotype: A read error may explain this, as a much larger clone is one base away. CDR3: CASRANGRAHEQYF. Here the CDR3 DNA reads TGTGCCAGCAGGGCCAATGGGAGGGCCCACGAGCAGTACTTC. The gene calls are TRBV2 and TRBJ2-7; 7 nucleotides align to TRBD2. The CDR3 runs to 14 residues. With V trimmed by 6 bases and J by 5 bases, 10 bases remained unmatched. CDR1 SNHLY and CDR2 FYNNEI come from the germline V gene.

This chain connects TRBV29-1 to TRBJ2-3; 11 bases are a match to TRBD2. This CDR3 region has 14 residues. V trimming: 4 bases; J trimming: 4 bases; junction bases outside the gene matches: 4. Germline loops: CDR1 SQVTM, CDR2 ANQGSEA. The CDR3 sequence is CSVVLSGRADTQYF. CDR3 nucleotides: TGCAGCGTTGTCCTTAGCGGGAGGGCAGATACGCAGTATTTT.

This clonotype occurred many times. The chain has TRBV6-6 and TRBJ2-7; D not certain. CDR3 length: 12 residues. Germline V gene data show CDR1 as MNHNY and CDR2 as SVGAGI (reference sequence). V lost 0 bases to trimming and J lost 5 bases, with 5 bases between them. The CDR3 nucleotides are TGTGCCAGCAGTTACTCGATGGACGAGCAGTACTTC. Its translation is CASSYSMDEQYF.

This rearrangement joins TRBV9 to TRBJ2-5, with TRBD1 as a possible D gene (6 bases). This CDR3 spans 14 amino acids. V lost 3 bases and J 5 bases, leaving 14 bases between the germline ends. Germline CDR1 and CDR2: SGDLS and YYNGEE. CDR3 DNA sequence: TGTGCCAGCAGCGCCCAGACAGGACGGGAGACCCAGTACTTC. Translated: CASSAQTGRETQYF.

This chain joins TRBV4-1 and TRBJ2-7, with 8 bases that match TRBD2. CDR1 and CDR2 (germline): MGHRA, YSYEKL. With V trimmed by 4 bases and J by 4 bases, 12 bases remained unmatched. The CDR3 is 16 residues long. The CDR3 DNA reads TGCGCCAGCAGCCTTTTGGGGGGACTAGGGTCTTACGAGCAGTACTTC. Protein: CASSLLGGLGSYEQYF.

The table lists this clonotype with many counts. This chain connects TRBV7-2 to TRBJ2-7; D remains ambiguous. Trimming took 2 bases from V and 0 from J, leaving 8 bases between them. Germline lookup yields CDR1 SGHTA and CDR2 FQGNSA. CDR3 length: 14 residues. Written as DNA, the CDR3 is TGTGCCAGCAGCTTATCCCACAGCTCCTACGAGCAGTACTTC. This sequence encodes CASSLSHSSYEQYF.

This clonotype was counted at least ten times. DNA of the CDR3: TGTGCCAGCGGCCGCTTGGGACCTCCAAATTCACCCCTCCACTTT. Protein sequence: CASGRLGPPNSPLHF. The J gene is TRBJ1-6, the V gene TRBV27; D possibly corresponds to TRBD1 (5 bases). V lost 8 bases, J lost 7 bases, and 18 bases lay in between. Germline CDR1 MNHEY, CDR2 SMNVEV (reference sequence). The CDR3 is 15 amino acids.

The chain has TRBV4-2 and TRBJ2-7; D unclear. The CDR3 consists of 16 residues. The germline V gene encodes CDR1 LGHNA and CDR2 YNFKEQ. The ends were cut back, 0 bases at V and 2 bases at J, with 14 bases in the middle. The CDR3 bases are TGTGCCAGCAGCCAAGAAGCCCCCGACCCAACCTACGAGCAGTACTTC. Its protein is CASSQEAPDPTYEQYF.

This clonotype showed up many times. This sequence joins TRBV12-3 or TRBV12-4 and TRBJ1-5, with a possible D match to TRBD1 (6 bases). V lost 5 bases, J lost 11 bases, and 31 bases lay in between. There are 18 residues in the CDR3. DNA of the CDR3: TGTGCCAGCAGTGCCCCAAGGGGGGCAATTAAGTCGCTCGGGGCCCAGCATTTT. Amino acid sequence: CASSAPRGAIKSLGAQHF.

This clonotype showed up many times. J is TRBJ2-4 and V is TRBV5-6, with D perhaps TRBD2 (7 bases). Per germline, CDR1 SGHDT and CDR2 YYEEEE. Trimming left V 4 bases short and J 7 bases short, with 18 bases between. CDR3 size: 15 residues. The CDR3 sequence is CASSPEVGGQNIQYF. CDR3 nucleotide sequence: TGTGCCAGCAGCCCCGAAGTGGGGGGGCAGAACATTCAGTACTTC.

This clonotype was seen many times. Here the CDR3 DNA reads TGTGCCCTCGGCGGGCGACTTCGTAGCGGGGAGCTGTTTTTT. Protein product: CALGGRLRSGELFF. The V and J genes are TRBV2 and TRBJ2-2, with D perhaps TRBD2 (5 bases). The germline V gene has CDR1 SNHLY and CDR2 FYNNEI. The CDR3 has 14 residues. Trimming removed 11 bases from V and 7 bases from J, with 20 bases in between. Full variable domain (remainder filled in from reference TRBV2 and TRBJ2-2): EPEVTQTPSHQVTQMGQEVILRCVPISNHLYFYWYRQILGQKVEFLVSFYNNEISEKSEIFDDQFSVERPDGSNFTLKIRSTKLEDSAMYFCALGGRLRSGELFFGEGSRLTVL.

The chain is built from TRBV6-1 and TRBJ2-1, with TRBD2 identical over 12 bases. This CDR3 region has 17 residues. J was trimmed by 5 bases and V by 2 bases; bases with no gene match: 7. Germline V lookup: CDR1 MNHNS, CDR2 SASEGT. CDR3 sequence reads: CASSEHGLAGINNEQFF. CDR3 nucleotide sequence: TGTGCCAGCAGTGAACACGGACTAGCGGGAATCAACAATGAGCAGTTCTTC.

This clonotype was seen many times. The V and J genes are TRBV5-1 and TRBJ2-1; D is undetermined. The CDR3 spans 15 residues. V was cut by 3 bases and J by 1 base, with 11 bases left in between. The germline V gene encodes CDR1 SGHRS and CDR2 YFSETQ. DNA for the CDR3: TGCGCCAGCAGCTCGGGTGGGATATCCTACAATGAGCAGTTCTTC. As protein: CASSSGGISYNEQFF.

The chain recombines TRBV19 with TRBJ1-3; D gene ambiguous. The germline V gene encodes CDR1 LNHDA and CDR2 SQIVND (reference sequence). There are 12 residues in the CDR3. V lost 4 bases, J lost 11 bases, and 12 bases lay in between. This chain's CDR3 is CASSNLGNAIYF. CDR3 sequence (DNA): TGTGCCAGTAGTAACCTAGGGAACGCCATATATTTT.

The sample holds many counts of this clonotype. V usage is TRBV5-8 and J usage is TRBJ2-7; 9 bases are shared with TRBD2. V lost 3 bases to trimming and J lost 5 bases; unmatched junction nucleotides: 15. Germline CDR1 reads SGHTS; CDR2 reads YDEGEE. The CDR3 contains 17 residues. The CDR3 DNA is TGTGCCAGCAGCTCGCCCTTCGGCGGGGGGGCCCAGGACGAGCAGTACTTC. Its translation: CASSSPFGGGAQDEQYF. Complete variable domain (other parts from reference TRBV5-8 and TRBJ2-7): EAGVTQSPTHLIKTRGQQATLRCSPISGHTSVYWYQQALGLGLQFLLWYDEGEERNRGNFPPRFSGRQFPNYSSELNVNALELEDSALYLCASSSPFGGGAQDEQYFGPGTRLTVT.

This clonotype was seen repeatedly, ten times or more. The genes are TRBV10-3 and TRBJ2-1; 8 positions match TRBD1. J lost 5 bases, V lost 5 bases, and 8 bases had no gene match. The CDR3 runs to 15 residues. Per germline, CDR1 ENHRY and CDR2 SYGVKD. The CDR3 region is CAISLTGGENNEQFF. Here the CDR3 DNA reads TGTGCCATCAGTTTAACAGGGGGAGAGAACAATGAGCAGTTCTTC.